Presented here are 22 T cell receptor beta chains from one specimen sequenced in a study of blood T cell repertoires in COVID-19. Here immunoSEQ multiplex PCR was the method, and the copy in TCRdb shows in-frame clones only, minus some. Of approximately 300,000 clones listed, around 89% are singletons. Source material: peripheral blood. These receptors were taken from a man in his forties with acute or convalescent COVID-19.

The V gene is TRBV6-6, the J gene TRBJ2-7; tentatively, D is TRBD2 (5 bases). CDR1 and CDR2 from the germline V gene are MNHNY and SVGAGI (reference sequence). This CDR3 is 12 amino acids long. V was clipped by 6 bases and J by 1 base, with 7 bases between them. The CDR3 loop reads CASRGDSYEQYF. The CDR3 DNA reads TGTGCCAGCAGGGGAGATTCCTACGAGCAGTACTTC.

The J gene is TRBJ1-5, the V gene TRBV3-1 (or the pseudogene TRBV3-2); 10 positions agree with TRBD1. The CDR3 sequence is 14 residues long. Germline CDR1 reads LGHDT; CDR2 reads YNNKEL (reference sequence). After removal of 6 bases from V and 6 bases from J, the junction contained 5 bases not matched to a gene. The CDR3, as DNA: TGTGCCAGCAGTTACGGACAGGGGGGTCAGCCCCAGCATTTT. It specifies CASSYGQGGQPQHF.

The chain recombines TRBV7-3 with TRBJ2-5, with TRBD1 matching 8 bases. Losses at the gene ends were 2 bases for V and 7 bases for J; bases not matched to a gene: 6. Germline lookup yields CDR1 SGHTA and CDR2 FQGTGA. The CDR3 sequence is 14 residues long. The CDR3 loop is CASSLEGTGGTQYF. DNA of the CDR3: TGTGCCAGCAGCTTAGAGGGGACAGGAGGGACCCAGTACTTC.

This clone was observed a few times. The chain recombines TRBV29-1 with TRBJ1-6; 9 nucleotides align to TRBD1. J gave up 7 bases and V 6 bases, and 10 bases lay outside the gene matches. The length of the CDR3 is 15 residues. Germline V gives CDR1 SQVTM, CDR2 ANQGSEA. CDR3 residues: CSVQLGQGYNSPLHF. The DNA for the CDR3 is TGCAGCGTCCAACTTGGACAGGGGTACAATTCACCCCTCCACTTT.

The CDR3 loop reads CASSYYPRGNSPLHF. The CDR3 DNA reads as TGTGCCAGCAGTTACTATCCCCGCGGGAATTCACCCCTCCACTTT. The chain recombines TRBV6-2 or TRBV6-3 with TRBJ1-6; no reliable D call. Trimming cost V 1 base and J 7 bases, with 11 bases left between them. Germline values: CDR1 MNHEY, CDR2 SVGEGT. CDR3 length equals 15 residues.

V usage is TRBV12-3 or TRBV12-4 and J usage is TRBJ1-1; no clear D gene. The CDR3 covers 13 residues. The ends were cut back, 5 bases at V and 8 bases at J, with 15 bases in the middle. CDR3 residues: CASSPPLTPEAFF. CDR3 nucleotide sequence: TGTGCCAGCAGTCCCCCTCTTACTCCCGAAGCTTTCTTT.

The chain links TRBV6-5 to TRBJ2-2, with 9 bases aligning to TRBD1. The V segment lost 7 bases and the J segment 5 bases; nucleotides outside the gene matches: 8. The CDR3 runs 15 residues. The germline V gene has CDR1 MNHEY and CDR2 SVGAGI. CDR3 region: CASTHTGGGTGELFF. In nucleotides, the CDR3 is TGTGCCAGCACCCACACAGGGGGCGGAACCGGGGAGCTGTTTTTT.

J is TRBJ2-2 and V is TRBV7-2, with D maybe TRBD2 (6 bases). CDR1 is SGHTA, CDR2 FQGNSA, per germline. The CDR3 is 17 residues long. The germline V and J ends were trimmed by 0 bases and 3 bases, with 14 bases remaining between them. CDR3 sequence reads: CASSLAQSGSYTGELFF. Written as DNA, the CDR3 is TGTGCCAGCAGCTTAGCGCAAAGCGGGTCCTACACCGGGGAGCTGTTTTTT.

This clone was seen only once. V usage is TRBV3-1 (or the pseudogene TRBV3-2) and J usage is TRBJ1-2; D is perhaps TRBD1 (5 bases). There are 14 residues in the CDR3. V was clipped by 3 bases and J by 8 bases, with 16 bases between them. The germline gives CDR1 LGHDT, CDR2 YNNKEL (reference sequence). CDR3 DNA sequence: TGTGCCAGCAGCCAGGGGCCTCATTCAGGGGGCTACACCTTC. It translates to CASSQGPHSGGYTF.

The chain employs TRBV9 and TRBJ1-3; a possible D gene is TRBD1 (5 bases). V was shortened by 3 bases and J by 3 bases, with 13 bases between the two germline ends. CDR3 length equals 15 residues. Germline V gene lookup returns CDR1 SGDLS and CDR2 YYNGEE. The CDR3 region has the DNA TGTGCCAGCAGCGCTGGGGCAGGGAATGGAAACACCATATATTTT. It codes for CASSAGAGNGNTIYF. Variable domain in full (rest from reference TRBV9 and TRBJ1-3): DSGVTQTPKHLITATGQRVTLRCSPRSGDLSVYWYQQSLDQGLQFLIQYYNGEERAKGNILERFSAQQFPDLHSELNLSSLELGDSALYFCASSAGAGNGNTIYFGEGSWLTVV.

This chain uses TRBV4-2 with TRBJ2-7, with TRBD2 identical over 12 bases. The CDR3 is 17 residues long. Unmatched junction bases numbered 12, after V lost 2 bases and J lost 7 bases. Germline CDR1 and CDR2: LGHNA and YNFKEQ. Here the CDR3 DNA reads TGTGCCAGCAGCCAATGGGACCTAGCGGGGGGGCCGGGGGAGCAGTACTTC. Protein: CASSQWDLAGGPGEQYF.

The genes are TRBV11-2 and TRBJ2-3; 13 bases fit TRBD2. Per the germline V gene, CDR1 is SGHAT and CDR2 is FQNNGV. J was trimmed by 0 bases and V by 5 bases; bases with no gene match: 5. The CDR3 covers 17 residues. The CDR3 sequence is CASSPGLAGASTDTQYF. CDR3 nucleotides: TGTGCCAGCAGCCCCGGACTAGCGGGGGCTAGCACAGATACGCAGTATTTT.

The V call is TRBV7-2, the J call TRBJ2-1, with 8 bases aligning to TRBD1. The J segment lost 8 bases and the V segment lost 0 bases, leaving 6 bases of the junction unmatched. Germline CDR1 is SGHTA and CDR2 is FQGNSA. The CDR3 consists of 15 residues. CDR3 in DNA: TGTGCCAGCAGCTTAGCGGGACAGGAGGTCTATGAGCAGTTCTTC. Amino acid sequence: CASSLAGQEVYEQFF.

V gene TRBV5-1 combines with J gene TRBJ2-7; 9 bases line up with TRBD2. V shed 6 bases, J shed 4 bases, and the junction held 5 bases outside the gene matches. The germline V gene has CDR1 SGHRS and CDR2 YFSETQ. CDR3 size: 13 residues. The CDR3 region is CASMHSGGYEQYF. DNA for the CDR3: TGCGCCAGCATGCACAGCGGGGGGTACGAGCAGTACTTC.

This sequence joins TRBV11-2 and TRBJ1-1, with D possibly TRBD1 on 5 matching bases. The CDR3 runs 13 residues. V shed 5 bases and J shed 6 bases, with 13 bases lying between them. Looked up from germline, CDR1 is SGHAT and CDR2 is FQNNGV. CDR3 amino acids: CASSRGGEAEAFF. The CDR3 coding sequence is TGTGCCAGCAGCCGGGGGGGTGAGGCTGAAGCTTTCTTT.

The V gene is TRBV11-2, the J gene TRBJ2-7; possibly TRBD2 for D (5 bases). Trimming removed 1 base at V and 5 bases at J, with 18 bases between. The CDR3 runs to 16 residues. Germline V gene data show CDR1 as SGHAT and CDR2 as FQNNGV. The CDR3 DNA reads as TGTGCCAGCAGCTTAGGGTCGGGGAAATTTAACGACGAGCAGTACTTC. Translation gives CASSLGSGKFNDEQYF. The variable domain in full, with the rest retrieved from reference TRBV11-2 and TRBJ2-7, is EAGVAQSPRYKIIEKRQSVAFWCNPISGHATLYWYQQILGQGPKLLIQFQNNGVVDDSQLPKDRFSAERLKGVDSTLKIQPAKLEDSAVYLCASSLGSGKFNDEQYFGPGTRLTVT.

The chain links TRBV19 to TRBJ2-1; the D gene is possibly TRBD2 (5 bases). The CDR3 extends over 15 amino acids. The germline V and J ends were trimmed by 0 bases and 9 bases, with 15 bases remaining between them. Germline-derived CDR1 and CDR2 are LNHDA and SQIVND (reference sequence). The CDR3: CASSIDLLARAEQFF. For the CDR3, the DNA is TGTGCCAGTAGTATAGATCTCCTAGCTCGTGCTGAGCAGTTCTTC.

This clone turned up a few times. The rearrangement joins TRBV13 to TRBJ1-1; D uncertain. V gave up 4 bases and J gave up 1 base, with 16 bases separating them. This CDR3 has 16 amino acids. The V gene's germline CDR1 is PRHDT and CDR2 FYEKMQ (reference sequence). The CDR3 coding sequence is TGTGCCAGCAGCTCAGAGGCAGTCACCAAGAACACTGAAGCTTTCTTT. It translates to CASSSEAVTKNTEAFF.

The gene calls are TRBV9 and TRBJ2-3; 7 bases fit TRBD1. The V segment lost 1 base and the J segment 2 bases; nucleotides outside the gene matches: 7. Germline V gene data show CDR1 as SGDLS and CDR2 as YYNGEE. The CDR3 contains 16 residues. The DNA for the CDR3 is TGTGCCAGCAGCGTATTTGACAGGGCTCCCACAGATACGCAGTATTTT. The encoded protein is CASSVFDRAPTDTQYF.

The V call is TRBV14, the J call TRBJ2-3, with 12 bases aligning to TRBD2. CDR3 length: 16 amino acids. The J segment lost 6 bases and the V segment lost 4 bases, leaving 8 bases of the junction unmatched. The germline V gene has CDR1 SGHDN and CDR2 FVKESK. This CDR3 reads CASSPTSGGPWDTQYF. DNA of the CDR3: TGTGCCAGCAGCCCAACTAGCGGGGGGCCCTGGGATACGCAGTATTTT.

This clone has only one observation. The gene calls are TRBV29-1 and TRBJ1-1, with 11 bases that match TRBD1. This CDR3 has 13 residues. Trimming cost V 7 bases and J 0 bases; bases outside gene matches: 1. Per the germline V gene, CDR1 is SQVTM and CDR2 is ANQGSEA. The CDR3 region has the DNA TGCAGCGGGGACAGGGGGATGAACACTGAAGCTTTCTTT. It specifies CSGDRGMNTEAFF.

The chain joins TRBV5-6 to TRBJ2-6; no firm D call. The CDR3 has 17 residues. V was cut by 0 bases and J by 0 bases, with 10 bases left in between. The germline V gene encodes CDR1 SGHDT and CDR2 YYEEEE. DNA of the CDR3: TGTGCCAGCAGCTTGGTACATGCTTTCTCTGGGGCCAACGTCCTGACTTTC. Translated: CASSLVHAFSGANVLTF.